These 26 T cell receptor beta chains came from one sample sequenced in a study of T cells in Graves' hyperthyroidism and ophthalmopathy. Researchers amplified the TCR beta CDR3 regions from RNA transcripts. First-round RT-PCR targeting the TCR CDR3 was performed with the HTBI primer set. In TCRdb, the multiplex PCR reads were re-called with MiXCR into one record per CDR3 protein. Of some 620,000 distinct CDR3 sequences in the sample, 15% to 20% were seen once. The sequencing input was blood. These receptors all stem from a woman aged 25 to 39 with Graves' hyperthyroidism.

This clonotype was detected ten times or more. CDR3 coding DNA: TGTGCCAGCAGCTTAGCTGGGACAGAAAACATTCAGTACTTC. Amino acids: CASSLAGTENIQYF. This rearrangement joins TRBV11-2 to TRBJ2-4; TRBD1 agrees at 7 bases. CDR3 size: 14 residues. With 1 base clipped from V and 5 bases from J, the junction kept 2 bases outside the gene matches. From germline, CDR1 is SGHAT and CDR2 FQNNGV.

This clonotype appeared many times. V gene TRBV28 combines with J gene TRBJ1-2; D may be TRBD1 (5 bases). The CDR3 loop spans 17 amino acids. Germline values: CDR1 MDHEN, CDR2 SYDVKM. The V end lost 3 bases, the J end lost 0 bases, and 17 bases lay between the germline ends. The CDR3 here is CASSFPPRGRANYGYTF. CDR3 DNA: TGTGCCAGCAGTTTCCCACCTAGGGGCAGGGCTAACTATGGCTACACCTTC.

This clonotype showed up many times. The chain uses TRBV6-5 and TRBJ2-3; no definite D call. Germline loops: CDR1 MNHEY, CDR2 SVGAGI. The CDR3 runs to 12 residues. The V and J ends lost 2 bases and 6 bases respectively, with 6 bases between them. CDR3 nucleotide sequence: TGTGCCAGCAGTTACATAGGGGATACGCAGTATTTT. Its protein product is CASSYIGDTQYF.

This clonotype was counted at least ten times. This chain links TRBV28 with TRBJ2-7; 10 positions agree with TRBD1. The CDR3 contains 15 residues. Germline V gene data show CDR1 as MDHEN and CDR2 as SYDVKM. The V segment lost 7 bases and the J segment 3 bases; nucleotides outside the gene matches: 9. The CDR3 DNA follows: TGTGCCAGCAAAGGGGTCGGGACAGGGGACTACGAGCAGTACTTC. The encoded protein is CASKGVGTGDYEQYF.

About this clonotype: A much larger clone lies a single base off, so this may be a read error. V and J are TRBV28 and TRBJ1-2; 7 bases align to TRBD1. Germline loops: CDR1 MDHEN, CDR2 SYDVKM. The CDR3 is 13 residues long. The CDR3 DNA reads TGTGCCGGCAGGGCAACAGGGGACTATGGCTACACCTTC. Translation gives CAGRATGDYGYTF.

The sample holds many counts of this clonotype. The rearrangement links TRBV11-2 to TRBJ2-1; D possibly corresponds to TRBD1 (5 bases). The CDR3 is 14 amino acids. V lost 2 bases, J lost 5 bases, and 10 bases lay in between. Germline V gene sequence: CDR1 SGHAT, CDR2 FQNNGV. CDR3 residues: CASSLRQGNNEQFF. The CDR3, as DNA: TGTGCCAGCAGCTTACGGCAGGGAAACAATGAGCAGTTCTTC.

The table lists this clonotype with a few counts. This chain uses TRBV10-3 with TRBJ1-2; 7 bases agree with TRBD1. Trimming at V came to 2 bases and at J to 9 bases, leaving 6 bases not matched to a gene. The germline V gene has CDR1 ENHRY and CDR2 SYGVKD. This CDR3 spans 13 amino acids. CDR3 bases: TGTGCCATCAGTGAGGAAGGACAGGCGCGCTACACCTTC. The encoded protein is CAISEEGQARYTF.

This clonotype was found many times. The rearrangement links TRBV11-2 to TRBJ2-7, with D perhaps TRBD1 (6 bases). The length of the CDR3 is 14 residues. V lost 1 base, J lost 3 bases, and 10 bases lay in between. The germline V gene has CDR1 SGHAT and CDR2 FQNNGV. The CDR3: CASSLVPGVYEQYF. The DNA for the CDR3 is TGTGCCAGCAGCTTAGTCCCAGGGGTCTACGAGCAGTACTTC.

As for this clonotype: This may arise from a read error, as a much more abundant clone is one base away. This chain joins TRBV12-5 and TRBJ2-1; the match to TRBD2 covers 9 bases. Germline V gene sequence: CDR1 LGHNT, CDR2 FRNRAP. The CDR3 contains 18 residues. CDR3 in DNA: TGTGTTAGTGGTTTGAGGCCCTGGACTAGCGAGATCAACAATGAGCAGTTCTTC. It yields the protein CVSGLRPWTSEINNEQFF.

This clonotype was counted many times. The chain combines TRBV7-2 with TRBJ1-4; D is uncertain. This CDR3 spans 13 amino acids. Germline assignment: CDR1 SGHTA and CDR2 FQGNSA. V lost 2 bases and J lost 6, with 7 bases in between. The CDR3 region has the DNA TGTGCCAGCAGCTTAATGGCCTATGAAAAACTGTTTTTT. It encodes CASSLMAYEKLFF.

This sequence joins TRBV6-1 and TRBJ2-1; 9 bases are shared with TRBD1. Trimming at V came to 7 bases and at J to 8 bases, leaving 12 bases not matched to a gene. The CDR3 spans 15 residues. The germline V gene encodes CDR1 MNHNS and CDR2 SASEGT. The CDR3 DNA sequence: TGTGCCAGCATCGGACGGGGGACAGGGTTCTATGAGCAGTTCTTC. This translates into CASIGRGTGFYEQFF.

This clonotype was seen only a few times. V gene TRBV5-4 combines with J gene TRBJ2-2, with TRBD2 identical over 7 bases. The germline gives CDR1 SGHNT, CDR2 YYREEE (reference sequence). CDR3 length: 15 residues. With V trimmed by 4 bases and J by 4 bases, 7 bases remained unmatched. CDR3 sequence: CASSPTSVSTGELFF. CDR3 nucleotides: TGTGCCAGCAGCCCAACTAGCGTTAGCACCGGGGAGCTGTTTTTT.

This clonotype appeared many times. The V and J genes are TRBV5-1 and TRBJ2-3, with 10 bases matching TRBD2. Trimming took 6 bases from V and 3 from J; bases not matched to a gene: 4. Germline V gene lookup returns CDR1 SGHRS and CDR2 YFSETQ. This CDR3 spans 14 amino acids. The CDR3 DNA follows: TGCGCCAGCACCCGGACTAGCGGAACAGATACGCAGTATTTT. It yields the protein CASTRTSGTDTQYF.

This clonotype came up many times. The CDR3 loop is CASSLSWRDEQFF. In nucleotides, the CDR3 is TGTGCCAGCAGTTTAAGCTGGCGCGATGAGCAGTTCTTC. The chain uses TRBV28 and TRBJ2-1; no definite D call. V was shortened by 2 bases and J by 8 bases, with 10 bases between the two germline ends. CDR3 size: 13 residues. Per germline, CDR1 MDHEN and CDR2 SYDVKM. The variable domain in full, completed from reference TRBV28 and TRBJ2-1, reads DVKVTQSSRYLVKRTGEKVFLECVQDMDHENMFWYRQDPGLGLRLIYFSYDVKMKEKGDIPEGYSVSREKKERFSLILESASTNQTSMYLCASSLSWRDEQFFGPGTRLTVL.

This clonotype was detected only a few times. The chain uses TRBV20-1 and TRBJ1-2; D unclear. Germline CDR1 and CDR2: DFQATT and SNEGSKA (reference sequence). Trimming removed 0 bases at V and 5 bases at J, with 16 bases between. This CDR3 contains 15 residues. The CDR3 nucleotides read TGCAGTGCTAGAGATTACCGGGCCGGAGAGTATGGCTACACCTTC. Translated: CSARDYRAGEYGYTF.

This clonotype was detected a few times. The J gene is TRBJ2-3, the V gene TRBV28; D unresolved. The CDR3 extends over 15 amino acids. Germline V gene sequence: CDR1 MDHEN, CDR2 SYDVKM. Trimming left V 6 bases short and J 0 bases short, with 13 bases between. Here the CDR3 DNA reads TGTGCCAGCAGCACTATCAAACTTAGCACAGATACGCAGTATTTT. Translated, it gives CASSTIKLSTDTQYF.

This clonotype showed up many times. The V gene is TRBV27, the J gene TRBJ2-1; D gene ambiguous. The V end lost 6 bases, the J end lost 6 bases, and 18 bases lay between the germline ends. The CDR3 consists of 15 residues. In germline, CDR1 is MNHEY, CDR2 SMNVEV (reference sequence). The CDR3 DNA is TGTGCCAGCAGCCCCCTAGGTGGATTCCCCAATGAGCAGTTCTTC. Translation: CASSPLGGFPNEQFF.

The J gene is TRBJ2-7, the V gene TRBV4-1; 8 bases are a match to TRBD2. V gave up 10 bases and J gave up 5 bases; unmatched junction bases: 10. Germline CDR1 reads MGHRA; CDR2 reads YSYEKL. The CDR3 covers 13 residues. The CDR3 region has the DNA TGCGCCACCCGGGCGGCGGGGGGCCACGAGCAGTACTTC. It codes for CATRAAGGHEQYF.

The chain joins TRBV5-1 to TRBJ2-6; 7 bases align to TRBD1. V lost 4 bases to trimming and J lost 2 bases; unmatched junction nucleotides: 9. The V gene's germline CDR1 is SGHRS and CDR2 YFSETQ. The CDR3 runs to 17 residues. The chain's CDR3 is CASSLGQPLTGANVLTF. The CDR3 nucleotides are TGCGCCAGCAGCCTGGGACAGCCCTTAACTGGGGCCAACGTCCTGACTTTC.

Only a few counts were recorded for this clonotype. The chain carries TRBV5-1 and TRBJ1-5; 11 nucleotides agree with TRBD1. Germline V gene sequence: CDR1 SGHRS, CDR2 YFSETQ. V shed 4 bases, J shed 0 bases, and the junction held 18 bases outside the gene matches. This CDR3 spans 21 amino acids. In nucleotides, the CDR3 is TGCGCCAGCAGCCCTGACCGGACAGGGGGCGCTTTGGTTTATAGCAATCAGCCCCAGCATTTT. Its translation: CASSPDRTGGALVYSNQPQHF.

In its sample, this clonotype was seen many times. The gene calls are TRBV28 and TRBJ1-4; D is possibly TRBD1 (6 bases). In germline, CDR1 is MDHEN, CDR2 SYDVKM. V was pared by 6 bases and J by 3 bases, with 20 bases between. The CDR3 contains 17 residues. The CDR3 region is CASSSIRGGLANEKLFF. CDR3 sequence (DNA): TGTGCCAGCAGCTCAATCCGAGGGGGGTTAGCTAATGAAAAACTGTTTTTT. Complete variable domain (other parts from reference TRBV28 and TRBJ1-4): DVKVTQSSRYLVKRTGEKVFLECVQDMDHENMFWYRQDPGLGLRLIYFSYDVKMKEKGDIPEGYSVSREKKERFSLILESASTNQTSMYLCASSSIRGGLANEKLFFGSGTQLSVL.

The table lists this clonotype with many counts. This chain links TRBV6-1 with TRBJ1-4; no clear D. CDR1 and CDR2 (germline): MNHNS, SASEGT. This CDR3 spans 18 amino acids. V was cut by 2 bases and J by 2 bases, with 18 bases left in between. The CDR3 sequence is CASSEIVVSAGTNEKLFF. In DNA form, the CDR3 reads TGTGCCAGCAGTGAAATTGTTGTGAGCGCCGGGACTAATGAAAAACTGTTTTTT.

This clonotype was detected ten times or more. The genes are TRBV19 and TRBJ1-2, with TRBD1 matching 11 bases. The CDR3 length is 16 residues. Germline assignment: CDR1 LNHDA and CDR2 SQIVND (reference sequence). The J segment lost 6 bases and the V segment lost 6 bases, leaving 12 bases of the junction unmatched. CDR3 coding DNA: TGTGCCAGTAGCGCTCGGACAGGGGGCGATACGGATGGCTACACCTTC. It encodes CASSARTGGDTDGYTF.

CDR3 sequence: CASSGRVGRRTDEQYF. Written as DNA, the CDR3 is TGTGCCAGCAGTGGTCGGGTAGGTCGGCGTACGGACGAGCAGTACTTC. The chain is built from TRBV6-2 or TRBV6-3 and TRBJ2-7, with D unclear. Germline CDR1 reads MNHEY; CDR2 reads SVGEGT. V was pared by 5 bases and J by 5 bases, with 22 bases between. The CDR3 is 16 residues long.

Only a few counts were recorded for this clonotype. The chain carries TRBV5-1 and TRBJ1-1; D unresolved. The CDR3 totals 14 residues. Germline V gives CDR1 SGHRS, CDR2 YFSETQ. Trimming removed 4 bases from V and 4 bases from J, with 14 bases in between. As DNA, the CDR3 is TGCGCCAGCAGCGTTGAGGGATGGGGCACTGAAGCTTTCTTT. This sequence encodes CASSVEGWGTEAFF.

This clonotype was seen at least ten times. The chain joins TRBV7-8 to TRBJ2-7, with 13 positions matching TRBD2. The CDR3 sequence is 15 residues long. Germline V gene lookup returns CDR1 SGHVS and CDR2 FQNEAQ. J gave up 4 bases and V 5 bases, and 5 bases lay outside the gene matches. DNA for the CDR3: TGTGCCAGCAGCCTCTGGACTAGCGGGAGTTACGAGCAGTACTTC. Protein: CASSLWTSGSYEQYF.